Each of the 5 T cell receptor beta chains below was sequenced from the same sample in a study of blood T cell repertoires in COVID-19. Clones were sequenced by immunoSEQ multiplex PCR, and TCRdb holds only the in-frame ones, with some missing. The sample lists almost 400,000 clones, approximately 89% occurring once. The sequencing sample was made of PBMCs or T cells enriched from blood (not recorded which). All receptors come from a woman aged 25-40 years who had recovered from COVID-19.

The gene calls are TRBV6-5 and TRBJ2-7; D may be TRBD1 (6 bases). V was clipped by 6 bases and J by 2 bases, with 14 bases between them. The CDR3 has 14 amino acids. The V gene's germline CDR1 is MNHEY and CDR2 SVGAGI. This chain's CDR3 is CASRGRDMPYEQYF. The CDR3 nucleotides are TGTGCCAGCAGGGGAAGGGACATGCCCTACGAGCAGTACTTC.

This chain links TRBV5-4 with TRBJ2-3; D perhaps matches TRBD2 (5 bases). The CDR3 contains 16 residues. Trimming left V 3 bases short and J 1 base short, with 15 bases between. Germline loops: CDR1 SGHNT, CDR2 YYREEE (reference sequence). Written as DNA, the CDR3 is TGTGCCAGCAGCTCAAGAACTAGTGGGGGCACAGATACGCAGTATTTT. Amino acid sequence: CASSSRTSGGTDTQYF.

The count of this clone is one. The V gene is TRBV24-1, the J gene TRBJ2-1; 7 bases agree with TRBD1. The CDR3 spans 16 residues. In germline, CDR1 is KGHDR, CDR2 SFDVKD. The V segment lost 3 bases and the J segment 0 bases; nucleotides outside the gene matches: 4. CDR3 loop: CATSDTRQGSYNEQFF. CDR3 in DNA: TGTGCCACCAGTGATACCCGACAGGGCTCCTACAATGAGCAGTTCTTC.

This clone has a single count. This chain connects TRBV6-5 to TRBJ2-7; 7 bases match TRBD1. The V gene end was trimmed by 5 bases and the J gene end by 3 bases; junction bases not matched to a gene: 10. The CDR3 runs to 15 residues. In germline, CDR1 is MNHEY, CDR2 SVGAGI. The CDR3 nucleotides are TGTGCCAGCAGTAGCGGACAGGCGCTGGACTACGAGCAGTACTTC. It translates to CASSSGQALDYEQYF.

This chain joins TRBV5-1 and TRBJ2-2, with TRBD2 matching 8 bases. This CDR3 has 15 amino acids. V trimming: 4 bases; J trimming: 6 bases; junction bases outside the gene matches: 8. In germline, CDR1 is SGHRS, CDR2 YFSETQ. Here the CDR3 reads CASSPAGGSPGELFF. The CDR3 DNA follows: TGCGCCAGCAGCCCCGCGGGGGGCTCTCCCGGGGAGCTGTTTTTT.